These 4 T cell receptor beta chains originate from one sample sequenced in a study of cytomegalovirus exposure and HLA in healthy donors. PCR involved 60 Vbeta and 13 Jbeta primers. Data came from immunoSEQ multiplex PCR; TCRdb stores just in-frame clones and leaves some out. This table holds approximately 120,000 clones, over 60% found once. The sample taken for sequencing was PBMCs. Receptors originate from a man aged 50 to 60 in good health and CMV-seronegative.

The CDR3 spells CASKESGGYGELFF. CDR3 nucleotides: TGTGCCAGCAAGGAAAGCGGGGGGTACGGGGAGCTGTTTTTT. This chain connects TRBV6-1 to TRBJ2-2, with TRBD2 identical over 9 bases. The CDR3 totals 14 residues. Per germline, CDR1 MNHNS and CDR2 SASEGT. With V trimmed by 7 bases and J by 7 bases, 7 bases remained unmatched.

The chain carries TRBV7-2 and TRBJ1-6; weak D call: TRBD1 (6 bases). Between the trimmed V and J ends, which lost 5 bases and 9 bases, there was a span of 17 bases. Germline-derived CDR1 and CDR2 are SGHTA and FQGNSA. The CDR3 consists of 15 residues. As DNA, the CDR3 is TGTGCCAGCAGCCCGTTAGGGGGGGGCCTTTCACCCCTCCACTTT. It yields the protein CASSPLGGGLSPLHF.

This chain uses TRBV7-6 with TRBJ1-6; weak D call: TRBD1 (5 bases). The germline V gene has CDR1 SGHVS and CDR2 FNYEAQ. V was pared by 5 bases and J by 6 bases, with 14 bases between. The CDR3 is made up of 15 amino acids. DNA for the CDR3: TGTGCCAGCAGCAGGGGAGGACTTCTTAATTCACCCCTCCACTTT. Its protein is CASSRGGLLNSPLHF.

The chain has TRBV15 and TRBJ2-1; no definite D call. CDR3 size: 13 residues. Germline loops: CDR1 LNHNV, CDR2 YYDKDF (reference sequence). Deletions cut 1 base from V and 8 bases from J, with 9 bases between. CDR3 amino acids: CATSRGLRDEQFF. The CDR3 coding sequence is TGTGCCACCAGCAGAGGTTTAAGAGATGAGCAGTTCTTC.